This T cell receptor beta chain was retrieved from a study of neurological immune-mediated disorders. TCRdb ran MiXCR on the 5' RACE reads and lists one entry per CDR3 protein. The data hold some 38,000 distinct CDR3 sequences, with around 4.8% observed a single time. The group of healthy controls was made up of people who were blood bank volunteers in Maryland, USA. Germline CDR1 reads SGHAT; CDR2 reads FQDESV (reference sequence). The CDR3 totals 14 residues. V was cut by 3 bases and J by 2 bases, with 10 bases left in between. This clonotype was counted ten times or more. This TCR was recovered from a man between 18 and 29 years old in good health. The specimen sequenced was CD4+ T cells from blood. This chain joins TRBV11-1 and TRBJ2-5; no definite D call. CDR3 region: CASSFSRTQETQYF. CDR3 DNA sequence: TGTGCCAGCAGCTTCAGTCGAACTCAAGAGACCCAGTACTTC.